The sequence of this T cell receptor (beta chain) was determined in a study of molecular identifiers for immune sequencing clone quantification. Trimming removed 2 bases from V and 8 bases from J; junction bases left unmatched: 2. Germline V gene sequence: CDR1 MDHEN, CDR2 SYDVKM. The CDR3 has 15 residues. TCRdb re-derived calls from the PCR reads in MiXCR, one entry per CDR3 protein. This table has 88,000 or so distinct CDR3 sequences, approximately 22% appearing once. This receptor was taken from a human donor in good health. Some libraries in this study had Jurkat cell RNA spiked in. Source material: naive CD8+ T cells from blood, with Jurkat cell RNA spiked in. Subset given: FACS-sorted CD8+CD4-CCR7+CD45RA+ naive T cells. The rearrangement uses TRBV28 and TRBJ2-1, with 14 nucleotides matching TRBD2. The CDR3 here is CASSLGTSGSDEQFF. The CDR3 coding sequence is TGTGCCAGCAGTTTAGGGACTAGCGGGAGTGATGAGCAGTTCTTC.